The clone carrying this T cell receptor (beta chain) was counted a few times. This specimen belongs to a study of T-cell reconstitution after alpha-beta-depleted transplantation in children. Unique molecular identifiers were incorporated when the TCRbeta library was constructed. TCRdb reprocessed the PCR reads via MiXCR and lists one record per CDR3 protein. The sample holds approximately 390,000 distinct CDR3 sequences, around 9.9% seen once. The germline CDR1 and CDR2 sequences are SGHTA and FQGNSA. Trimming removed 5 bases at V and 2 bases at J, with 10 bases between. This CDR3 is 13 amino acids long.

The clonotype comes from a human donor who donated a stem cell graft to a child with acute myeloid leukemia. This chain connects TRBV7-2 to TRBJ2-7; D gene uncertain. The material sequenced was PBMCs from the stem cell graft donor, taken from the stem cell graft. CDR3 sequence: CASSRARAYEQYF. Here the CDR3 DNA reads TGTGCCAGCAGCCGAGCACGGGCCTACGAGCAGTACTTC.